Following are 10 T cell receptor beta chains from one sample sequenced in a study of T-cell reconstitution after alpha-beta-depleted transplantation in children. Construction of the TCRbeta library involved unique molecular identifiers. A single record per CDR3 protein comes from TCRdb applying MiXCR to the PCR reads. The sample lists 700,000 to 950,000 distinct CDR3 sequences, around 15% occurring once. Sequenced here: PBMCs, mostly from graft donor cells, sampled 360 days after TCRalphabeta/CD19-depleted stem cell transplant. The receptors derive from a male patient aged 10 to 17 who had a stem cell transplant for acute lymphoblastic leukemia, so the T cells may come from the graft donor.

This clonotype occurred a few times. The chain couples TRBV7-8 to TRBJ2-1; D is uncertain. The CDR3 extends over 17 amino acids. Trimming shortened V by 3 bases and J by 2 bases, and 17 bases separated the two germline ends. Germline V gives CDR1 SGHVS, CDR2 FQNEAQ. CDR3 in amino acids: CASSFLVASPTYNEQFF. CDR3 nucleotide sequence: TGTGCCAGCAGCTTTCTTGTAGCCTCTCCCACCTACAATGAGCAGTTCTTC.

The sample holds a few counts of this clonotype. The chain links TRBV6-5 to TRBJ1-5; 7 nucleotides line up with TRBD1. Germline CDR1 is MNHEY and CDR2 is SVGAGI. Trimming took 6 bases from V and 0 from J; bases not matched to a gene: 8. CDR3 size: 16 residues. CDR3 region: CASRPGQPYSNQPQHF. The CDR3, as DNA: TGTGCCAGCAGGCCGGGACAGCCTTATAGCAATCAGCCCCAGCATTTT.

Remarks on this clonotype: An end of the junction does not agree with germline; a read error may underlie this. The chain has TRBV12-3 or TRBV12-4 and TRBJ2-1; TRBD1 matches 9 bases. The CDR3 runs 13 residues. The DNA for the CDR3 is TGTGCCAGCAGTTTATGGGTAACAGGGGGCCTGGTCTTC. It specifies CASSLWVTGGLVF.

V is TRBV5-1 and J is TRBJ2-1; D is ambiguous. V lost 4 bases and J lost 9, with 11 bases in between. The CDR3 covers 12 residues. Germline CDR1 reads SGHRS; CDR2 reads YFSETQ. This chain's CDR3 is CASSPHRVEQFF. The CDR3 DNA follows: TGCGCCAGCAGCCCTCATAGGGTTGAGCAGTTCTTC.

Notes on this clonotype: With a much larger clone just one base away, this may be a read error. J is TRBJ2-7 and V is TRBV29-1; tentatively, D is TRBD2 (6 bases). Looked up from germline, CDR1 is SQVTM and CDR2 is ANQGSEA. V lost 7 bases and J 0 bases, leaving 10 bases between the germline ends. The CDR3 totals 12 residues. CDR3 loop: CSAEGSSYEQYF. The CDR3 nucleotides read TGCAGCGCGGAGGGGAGCTCCTACGAGCAGTACTTC.

The chain recombines TRBV12-3 or TRBV12-4 with TRBJ2-6; possibly TRBD2 for D (7 bases). The CDR3 covers 16 residues. V lost 3 bases, J lost 2 bases, and 11 bases lay in between. CDR3 sequence (DNA): TGTGCCAGCAGTTTGCGGGGGCACACTGGGGCCAACGTCCTGACTTTC. Its translation: CASSLRGHTGANVLTF.

This clonotype was seen a few times. V and J are TRBV29-1 and TRBJ2-7; 7 nucleotides align to TRBD1. CDR1 and CDR2 (germline): SQVTM, ANQGSEA. V shed 7 bases, J shed 0 bases, and the junction held 21 bases outside the gene matches. This CDR3 has 18 amino acids. The CDR3 spells CSADHERDDRARSYEQYF. CDR3 nucleotides: TGCAGCGCTGATCATGAGCGAGATGACAGGGCCCGCTCCTACGAGCAGTACTTC.

This chain connects TRBV6-5 to TRBJ1-3; possibly TRBD1 for D (5 bases). Germline CDR1 MNHEY, CDR2 SVGAGI. The ends were cut back, 0 bases at V and 2 bases at J, with 11 bases in the middle. This CDR3 is built from 16 residues. The CDR3 nucleotides read TGTGCCAGCAGTTACTCGTGGGCAGGGACTGGAAACACCATATATTTT. Translation gives CASSYSWAGTGNTIYF.

The chain employs TRBV29-1 and TRBJ1-6; no firm D call. The CDR3 loop spans 12 amino acids. Trimming cost V 4 bases and J 7 bases, with 8 bases left between them. Germline values: CDR1 SQVTM, CDR2 ANQGSEA. The DNA of the CDR3 is TGCAGCGTTGGGACGGAGAATTCACCCCTCCACTTT. Its protein product is CSVGTENSPLHF. Variable domain in full (rest from reference TRBV29-1 and TRBJ1-6): SAVISQKPSRDICQRGTSLTIQCQVDSQVTMMFWYRQQPGQSLTLIATANQGSEATYESGFVIDKFPISRPNLTFSTLTVSNMSPEDSSIYLCSVGTENSPLHFGNGTRLTVT.

The J gene is TRBJ1-1, the V gene TRBV28; D remains unclear. CDR1 is MDHEN and CDR2 is SYDVKM in the germline V gene. V shed 5 bases and J shed 9 bases, with 13 bases lying between them. The CDR3 is 12 residues long. CDR3 coding DNA: TGTGCCAGCAGTCAACGTGGTTATAAAGCTTTCTTT. Its protein product is CASSQRGYKAFF.